This T cell receptor beta chain came from a study of T cells after yellow fever vaccination. TCRdb independently ran MiXCR on the 5' RACE reads; one entry per CDR3 protein. The sample contains approximately 170,000 distinct CDR3 sequences, 9.5% to 12% of which appear only once. CDR1 SGDLS and CDR2 YYNGEE come from the germline V gene. The CDR3 contains 15 residues. J was trimmed by 8 bases and V by 3 bases; bases with no gene match: 12. This clonotype was seen more than once but under ten times. The material was CD8+ T cells sorted from PBMCs, obtained 15 days after the yellow fever booster vaccination. This chain uses TRBV9 with TRBJ1-2, with TRBD1 identical over 8 bases. The receptor comes from a man younger than 35 who received the YFV17D yellow fever vaccine. Here the CDR3 reads CASSASTGVGGGYTF. The CDR3 nucleotides read TGTGCCAGCAGCGCCTCGACAGGGGTCGGAGGGGGCTACACCTTC.